A selection of T cell receptor beta chains follows, all from one sample in a study of CD8+CD57+ T cells in acquired aplastic anemia. One entry per CDR3 protein, called by TCRdb with MiXCR from the reads. This sample carries 95,000 to 150,000 distinct CDR3 sequences, about 40% of them seen once, and the ten largest clones take around 2.7%. The source material was sorted CD4+, CD8+, or CD8+CD57+ T cells (not recorded which) from PBMCs. These receptors all stem from a human donor with aplastic anemia. Both conserved end residues are part of each CDR3. The D gene is left open where the match is weak. The size entry is marked missing in some rows and otherwise reads once, few, many or a size class.

V gene	J gene	clone size	D gene	CDR3 protein	CDR3 DNA
TRBV4-3	TRBJ2-3	many	TRBD2	CASSQDASGGDTQYF	TGCGCCAGCAGCCAAGACGCTAGCGGGGGAGATACGCAGTATTTT
TRBV7-9	TRBJ2-7	.	.	CASTLEGGEQYF	TGTGCCAGCACCCTAGAGGGGGGAGAGCAGTACTTC
TRBV19	TRBJ2-7	many	.	CASSAGGKLTYEQYF	TGTGCCAGTAGCGCGGGCGGTAAGTTGACCTACGAGCAGTACTTC
TRBV20-1	TRBJ2-5	many	.	CSAREGMETQYF	TGCAGTGCTAGGGAGGGTATGGAGACCCAGTACTTC
TRBV5-6	TRBJ1-1	many	.	CASSLGQSSTEAFF	TGTGCCAGCAGCTTGGGGCAGAGCAGCACTGAAGCTTTCTTT
TRBV6-1	TRBJ1-6	many	.	CASSADLNSPLHF	TGTGCCAGCAGTGCTGACCTTAATTCACCCCTCCACTTT
TRBV3-1	TRBJ2-5	few	.	CASGESGSINQETQYF	TGTGCCAGCGGAGAGAGTGGGTCCATCAATCAAGAGACCCAGTACTTC
TRBV13	TRBJ1-3	many	TRBD1	CASSYQTGTGGNTIYF	TGTGCCAGCAGCTATCAGACAGGGACAGGAGGAAACACCATATATTTT
TRBV5-4	TRBJ1-2	.	.	CASTAEPRDGYTF	TGTGCCAGCACCGCCGAGCCTCGAGATGGCTACACCTTC
TRBV7-8	TRBJ2-7	.	TRBD1	CTSSVDRGYEQYF	TGTACCAGCAGCGTTGACAGGGGCTACGAGCAGTACTTC
TRBV20-1	TRBJ1-2	many	TRBD1	CSARGPGTGRANYGYTF	TGCAGTGCTAGAGGTCCCGGGACAGGGCGAGCTAACTATGGCTACACCTTC
TRBV29-1	TRBJ1-2	.	.	CSVNDGVYGYTF	TGCAGCGTGAATGACGGAGTCTATGGCTACACCTTC
TRBV19	TRBJ1-1	.	.	CASDTGHTEAFF	TGTGCCAGTGACACGGGACACACTGAAGCTTTCTTT
TRBV7-9	TRBJ1-1	.	.	CASSYVVNTEAFF	TGTGCCAGCAGTTACGTCGTGAACACTGAAGCTTTCTTT
TRBV18	TRBJ2-1	once	.	CASLPGQKSEQFF	TGTGCCAGCCTCCCGGGACAAAAAAGTGAGCAGTTCTTC
TRBV5-4	TRBJ1-1	many	.	CASSLARANTEAFF	TGTGCCAGCAGCTTGGCGCGGGCGAACACTGAAGCTTTCTTT
TRBV29-1	TRBJ1-4	.	.	CSVGGQVNEKLFF	TGCAGCGTTGGAGGACAAGTGAATGAAAAACTGTTTTTT
TRBV10-3	TRBJ2-7	.	TRBD1	CAISAPGQGEQYF	TGTGCCATCAGTGCCCCGGGACAGGGTGAGCAGTACTTC
TRBV5-1	TRBJ2-1	many	TRBD1	CASSPPTGYEQFF	TGCGCCAGCAGCCCGCCGACAGGGTATGAGCAGTTCTTC
TRBV2	TRBJ2-5	few	.	CASIEVAAQETQYF	TGTGCCAGCATTGAGGTGGCAGCCCAAGAGACCCAGTACTTC
TRBV6-5	TRBJ2-7	.	TRBD1	CASSRGQGQYF	TGTGCCAGCAGTAGGGGACAGGGGCAGTACTTC
TRBV19	TRBJ2-5	.	.	CASSTAGEETQYF	TGTGCCAGTAGTACTGCAGGGGAAGAGACCCAGTACTTC
TRBV7-9	TRBJ2-3	many	.	CASSLYKEASTDTQYF	TGTGCCAGCAGCTTATACAAAGAAGCTAGCACAGATACGCAGTATTTT
TRBV6-1	TRBJ2-7	many	.	CASSPEQGPTYEQYF	TGTGCCAGCAGCCCCGAACAGGGCCCAACCTACGAGCAGTACTTC
TRBV15	TRBJ2-7	.	.	CATSRDLGPSYEQYF	TGTGCCACCAGCAGAGATCTGGGGCCCTCCTACGAGCAGTACTTC
TRBV7-9	TRBJ1-1	many	.	CASSPEVPTEAFF	TGTGCCAGCAGCCCAGAGGTACCCACTGAAGCTTTCTTT
TRBV28	TRBJ1-5	many	.	CASSLPSLPQHF	TGTGCCAGCAGTCTCCCGTCTCTGCCCCAGCATTTT
TRBV20-1	TRBJ2-7	.	.	CSARASEAYEQYF	TGCAGTGCTAGGGCTAGCGAAGCCTACGAGCAGTACTTC
TRBV6-4	TRBJ1-1	many	.	CASSDIGQKNTEAFF	TGTGCCAGCAGTGACATCGGACAGAAGAACACTGAAGCTTTCTTT
TRBV7-6	TRBJ2-3	.	.	CASSHAFTDTQYF	TGTGCCAGCAGCCATGCGTTTACAGATACGCAGTATTTT
TRBV4-1	TRBJ1-2	many	TRBD1	CASSQSMTGGVYGYTF	TGCGCCAGCAGCCAATCGATGACAGGGGGCGTATATGGCTACACCTTC
TRBV15	TRBJ2-5	.	TRBD1	CATAGTGRGNQPQYF	TGTGCCACCGCGGGGACAGGCAGGGGTAATCAGCCCCAGTACTTC
TRBV6-5	TRBJ1-5	many	.	CASSYRQNNQPQHF	TGTGCCAGCAGTTACCGGCAGAACAATCAGCCCCAGCATTTT
TRBV15	TRBJ1-4	.	TRBD1	CATSKDRGRNEKLFF	TGTGCCACCAGCAAAGACAGGGGACGCAATGAAAAACTGTTTTTT
TRBV5-1	TRBJ1-6	many	.	CASSDGTHNSPLHF	TGCGCCAGCAGCGACGGGACCCATAATTCACCCCTCCACTTT
TRBV7-2	TRBJ1-6	.	.	CASSLEYFLHF	TGTGCCAGCAGCTTGGAGTACTTCCTCCACTTT
TRBV20-1	TRBJ1-5	.	.	CSAPGVNSDQPQHF	TGCAGTGCTCCAGGGGTGAACAGCGATCAGCCCCAGCATTTT
TRBV19	TRBJ2-7	.	.	CASKGGPPYEQYF	TGTGCCAGTAAGGGGGGGCCTCCCTACGAGCAGTACTTC
TRBV11-2	TRBJ1-2	.	.	CASSLAGSGNTF	TGTGCCAGCAGCTTAGCGGGCTCTGGAAACACCTTC
TRBV6-1	TRBJ1-2	many	TRBD1	CASSGTGYGYTF	TGTGCCAGCAGTGGGACAGGCTATGGCTACACCTTC
TRBV6-1	TRBJ1-2	.	.	CASQGDGSSGYTF	TGTGCCAGCCAAGGGGACGGGTCTTCAGGCTACACCTTC
TRBV10-2	TRBJ1-2	.	.	CASSESASGAGGYTF	TGCGCCAGCAGTGAGTCAGCGAGCGGGGCCGGCGGCTACACCTTC
TRBV20-1	TRBJ1-5	many	.	CSGGAKSNQPQHF	TGCAGCGGGGGGGCCAAGAGCAATCAGCCCCAGCATTTT
TRBV19	TRBJ1-6	many	.	CASSKGPSYNSPLHF	TGTGCCAGTAGTAAAGGCCCGTCCTATAATTCACCCCTCCACTTT
TRBV7-1	TRBJ2-1	.	TRBD1	CASSTRKDSPGQGGDEQFF	TGTGCCAGCAGCACACGTAAAGACTCACCGGGACAGGGAGGCGATGAGCAGTTCTTC
TRBV12-3/TRBV12-4	TRBJ2-5	many	TRBD2	CASSLDGGETQYF	TGTGCCAGCAGTTTAGACGGGGGGGAGACCCAGTACTTC
TRBV19	TRBJ1-2	many	TRBD1	CASTDRGHGYTF	TGTGCCAGTACCGACAGGGGGCATGGCTACACCTTC
TRBV5-6	TRBJ1-1	few	.	CASSWDAATEAFF	TGTGCCAGCAGCTGGGACGCTGCTACTGAAGCTTTCTTT
TRBV3-1	TRBJ1-2	many	.	CASSFNAGAGSNYGYTF	TGTGCCAGCAGCTTTAACGCAGGGGCTGGGAGTAACTATGGCTACACCTTC
TRBV12-3/TRBV12-4	TRBJ1-1	many	TRBD1	CASRTGALNTEAFF	TGTGCCAGCAGGACAGGGGCCTTGAACACTGAAGCTTTCTTT